This T cell receptor beta chain is from a study of cytotoxic CD8 clonotypes in ibrutinib-treated CLL. In the study overall: Complete response was seen in 2 patients and partial in some 24; some 12 progressed and roughly 15 stayed remitted after a median around 64 months. The study recorded mean values of approximately 260,000 productive templates and tens of thousands of productive rearrangements per sample.

TCRdb's copy holds only in-frame clones and misses some; the assay was immunoSEQ multiplex PCR. This sample yields a few hundred thousand clones, of which around 66% are seen a single time; roughly 6.3% belongs to the top ten. This clone showed up just once. Its antigen is as yet unknown. Study-wide findings and caveats: Public clonotypes, rarely seen, contracted or held steady on treatment. Clonality grew at ibrutinib response; at progression, it decreased back toward baseline.

The length of the CDR3 is 13 residues. Germline V gives CDR1 MNHNS, CDR2 SASEGT. The V end was cut by 8 bases, the J end by 4 bases, with 11 bases between. The source of this sequence is a human donor with chronic lymphocytic leukemia. The source was PBMCs, collected after 36 months of ibrutinib treatment. This sequence joins TRBV6-1 and TRBJ1-4; D not certain. CDR3 bases: TGTGCCAGCGCCTCCCATTTTAATGAAAAACTGTTTTTT. It is translated as CASASHFNEKLFF.